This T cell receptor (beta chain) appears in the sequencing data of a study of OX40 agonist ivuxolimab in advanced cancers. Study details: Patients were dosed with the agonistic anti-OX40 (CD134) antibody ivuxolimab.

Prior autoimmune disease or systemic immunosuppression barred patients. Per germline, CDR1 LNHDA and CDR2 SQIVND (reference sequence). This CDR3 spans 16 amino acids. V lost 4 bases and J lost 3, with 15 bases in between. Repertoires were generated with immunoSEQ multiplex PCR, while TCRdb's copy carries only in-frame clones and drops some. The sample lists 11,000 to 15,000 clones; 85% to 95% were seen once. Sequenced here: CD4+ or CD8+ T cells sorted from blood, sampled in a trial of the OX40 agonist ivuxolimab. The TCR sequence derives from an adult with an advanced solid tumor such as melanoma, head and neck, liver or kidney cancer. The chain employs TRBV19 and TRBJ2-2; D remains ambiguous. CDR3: CASSTGGVWDTGELFF. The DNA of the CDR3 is TGTGCCAGTAGTACGGGTGGGGTGTGGGACACCGGGGAGCTGTTTTTT.